The 16 T cell receptor beta chains given below trace back to one sample, sequenced in a study of CD8+CD57+ T cells in acquired aplastic anemia. Template material for TCR beta VDJ and CDR3 profiling consisted of genomic DNA. Using its own MiXCR run on the reads, TCRdb lists one record per CDR3 protein. The sample holds more than 95,000 distinct CDR3 sequences, roughly 40% seen once. By flow cytometry, patients selected for sequencing had shown an expansion of CD8+CD57+ cells. The sequenced sample consisted of sorted CD4+, CD8+, or CD8+CD57+ T cells (not recorded which) from PBMCs. These receptors all stem from a human donor with aplastic anemia.

The V call is TRBV7-8, the J call TRBJ1-4; no clear D. V was pared by 6 bases and J by 11 bases, with 22 bases between. The germline gives CDR1 SGHVS, CDR2 FQNEAQ. The CDR3 covers 15 residues. CDR3 nucleotides: TGTGCCAGCAGTACCAGAACTAGGGCCATTGAGAAACTGTTTTTT. Its protein product is CASSTRTRAIEKLFF.

The chain is built from TRBV25-1 and TRBJ1-2; TRBD1 might be the D (5 bases). There are 16 residues in the CDR3. Germline CDR1 and CDR2: MGHDK and SYGVNS. Trimming cost V 4 bases and J 0 bases, with 15 bases left between them. The CDR3 nucleotides read TGTGCCAGCAGTGGCCCAACGGCAGGGTCTAACTATGGCTACACCTTC. It specifies CASSGPTAGSNYGYTF.

This clonotype was detected only a few times. The chain links TRBV12-3 or TRBV12-4 to TRBJ1-2; D uncertain. Trimming took off 3 bases at V and 1 base at J, with 18 bases between the two ends. The CDR3 is made up of 17 amino acids. The CDR3 DNA is TGTGCCAGCAGTTTTAGTTCGGGGAACATCAATAACTATGGCTACACCTTC. It yields the protein CASSFSSGNINNYGYTF.

V usage is TRBV14 and J usage is TRBJ2-2, with 11 positions matching TRBD1. J lost 3 bases, V lost 4 bases, and 7 bases had no gene match. The CDR3 contains 17 residues. Germline V gene data show CDR1 as SGHDN and CDR2 as FVKESK. The CDR3 protein is CASSRRLGQGDTGELFF. CDR3 in DNA: TGTGCCAGCAGCCGACGGTTGGGACAGGGGGACACCGGGGAGCTGTTTTTT.

At least ten counts were recorded for this clonotype. The chain employs TRBV5-1 and TRBJ2-1; 15 bases map to TRBD2. Germline V lookup: CDR1 SGHRS, CDR2 YFSETQ. The junction had 2 bases not matched to a gene; V was cut back by 0 bases and J by 10 bases. CDR3 length: 15 residues. Written as DNA, the CDR3 is TGCGCCAGCAGCTTGGGGACTAGCGGGGGGGCCGAGCAGTTCTTC. Translation: CASSLGTSGGAEQFF.

This clonotype was detected only once. The chain employs TRBV7-9 and TRBJ2-7, with D possibly being TRBD1 (5 bases). Germline values: CDR1 SEHNR, CDR2 FQNEAQ (reference sequence). This CDR3 has 13 residues. V was pared by 6 bases and J by 3 bases, with 12 bases between. CDR3 loop: CASSQTADYEQYF. The CDR3 DNA reads TGTGCCAGCAGTCAGACAGCAGACTACGAGCAGTACTTC. The full variable domain, completed using reference TRBV7-9 and TRBJ2-7, is DTGVSQNPRHKITKRGQNVTFRCDPISEHNRLYWYRQTLGQGPEFLTYFQNEAQLEKSRLLSDRFSAERPKGSFSTLEIQRTEQGDSAMYLCASSQTADYEQYFGPGTRLTVT.

The chain links TRBV12-3 or TRBV12-4 to TRBJ1-1; the D gene is possibly TRBD1 (6 bases). The germline V and J ends were trimmed by 7 bases and 10 bases, with 16 bases remaining between them. CDR3 length: 12 amino acids. The CDR3 here is CASTAGGMGAFF. The CDR3 DNA reads as TGTGCCAGCACCGCCGGGGGCATGGGAGCTTTCTTT.

This rearrangement joins TRBV10-3 to TRBJ2-7, with a weak D call TRBD2 (6 bases). Trimming took 3 bases from V and 3 from J, leaving 15 bases between them. CDR3 size: 15 residues. Germline CDR1 ENHRY, CDR2 SYGVKD. The CDR3 nucleotides are TGTGCCATCAGTGACCCCGGGACTTTTAGCTACGAGCAGTACTTC. Translated: CAISDPGTFSYEQYF.

V is TRBV7-9 and J is TRBJ2-5; D may be TRBD1 or TRBD2 (6 bases each). The germline CDR1 and CDR2 sequences are SEHNR and FQNEAQ (reference sequence). The V gene lost 3 bases and the J gene lost 9 bases, with 20 bases spanning the gap. The CDR3 contains 15 residues. The CDR3 sequence is CASSFPLGGRGSQYF. In DNA, the CDR3 is TGTGCCAGCAGCTTCCCGCTCGGGGGCCGGGGGTCCCAGTACTTC.

This clonotype was counted between two and nine times. The J gene is TRBJ1-2, the V gene TRBV5-4; TRBD1 matches 9 bases. CDR3 length equals 15 residues. Trimming removed 4 bases from V and 4 bases from J; junction bases left unmatched: 8. In germline, CDR1 is SGHNT, CDR2 YYREEE (reference sequence). DNA for the CDR3: TGTGCCAGCAGCCCGGGGGACAGGGACGCCTATGGCTACACCTTC. It encodes CASSPGDRDAYGYTF.

Ten or more counts support this clonotype. The chain carries TRBV20-1 and TRBJ2-5; D is tentatively TRBD1 or TRBD2 (6 bases each). The CDR3 is 14 residues long. Looked up from germline, CDR1 is DFQATT and CDR2 is SNEGSKA (reference sequence). The V end was cut by 4 bases, the J end by 5 bases, with 17 bases between. CDR3 nucleotides: TGCAGTGCTACCCCGGGGGCGCGCGAGGAGACCCAGTACTTC. It codes for CSATPGAREETQYF.

This clonotype was counted at least ten times. The rearrangement links TRBV5-1 to TRBJ2-3, with D maybe TRBD1 (7 bases). Per the germline V gene, CDR1 is SGHRS and CDR2 is YFSETQ. This CDR3 has 13 amino acids. V lost 4 bases to trimming and J lost 6 bases, with 12 bases between them. CDR3 DNA: TGCGCCAGCAGCAACTCAGGGGGGGATACGCAGTATTTT. It codes for CASSNSGGDTQYF.

About this clonotype: A much larger clone differs from this one at a single base, so this may be a read error. The DNA is left out, because the CDR3 cannot be placed on it with certainty; the CDR3 is given as TCRdb lists it. This chain joins TRBV12-3 or TRBV12-4 and TRBJ1-1; the table gives TRBD1 as D, unverified against the DNA. The CDR3 comprises 13 residues, both ends counted. CDR3 region: CASKFGQGAESFF.

This clonotype appeared many times. The V and J genes are TRBV9 and TRBJ2-2; the D gene is possibly TRBD2 (6 bases). V lost 4 bases, J lost 5 bases, and 12 bases lay in between. CDR1 is SGDLS and CDR2 is YYNGEE in the germline V gene. This CDR3 has 14 residues. DNA of the CDR3: TGTGCCAGCAGCCGGGACTTACTTACCGGGGAGCTGTTTTTT. This sequence encodes CASSRDLLTGELFF.

This clonotype was recorded a few times. The chain is built from TRBV5-1 and TRBJ1-3, with no clear D. Germline CDR1 SGHRS, CDR2 YFSETQ. The CDR3 runs 16 residues. V gave up 0 bases and J gave up 0 bases, with 10 bases separating them. For the CDR3, the DNA is TGCGCCAGCAGCTTGGAGGCGTTGGGCTCTGGAAACACCATATATTTT. It specifies CASSLEALGSGNTIYF.

This clonotype was counted between two and nine times. V gene TRBV9 combines with J gene TRBJ2-1, with D tentatively TRBD2 (7 bases). The CDR3 consists of 15 residues. Between the trimmed V and J ends, which lost 0 bases and 6 bases, there was a span of 13 bases. Per germline, CDR1 SGDLS and CDR2 YYNGEE. The CDR3 spells CASSVVMGGGNEQFF. The DNA for the CDR3 is TGTGCCAGCAGCGTAGTTATGGGAGGGGGCAATGAGCAGTTCTTC.